This TCR beta chain originates from a study of monozygotic twins with inflammatory bowel disease (dated by TCRdb to the late 2010s). Concerning the study at large: In total, approximately 28 monozygotic twin pairs made up the full study: 19 Danish pairs, all IBD-discordant, plus nine German pairs, of which four were IBD-concordant and five were IBD-discordant. Each individual had, on average, about 151 000 unique TCRalpha sequences and 181 000 unique TCRbeta sequences available for analysis. Disease-associated traits were sought mainly through comparisons between IBD patients and their genetically identical healthy co-twins within discordant pairs. Results the study describes overall, beyond this receptor: The analysis was unable to tell apart different T cell subtypes. The results gave no support for a single strong signal or clonotype linked to IBD. Because patients received different immunosuppressive treatments, the repertoires may have picked up extra background noise and variability between individuals. A decrease in TCRbeta repertoire diversity, as measured by inverse Simpson index, was observed in IBD patients compared with their healthy co-twins. No difference in repertoire similarity was observed between concordant and discordant twins, possibly owing to limited statistical power. IBD patients shared fewer clonotypes with other individuals than healthy twins did, most markedly in patients showing signs of disease activity.

As regards this clonotype: What antigen it recognizes has not been identified.

From each donor, an approximately 2.7 ml peripheral blood sample was collected into PAXgene tubes and kept at -80 degrees C. Without T cell sorting, total RNA was isolated from whole blood using the PAXgene blood miRNA kit on an automated QIAcube. Peripheral blood from monozygotic twin pairs concordant or discordant for inflammatory bowel disease was subjected to deep TCRalpha and TCRbeta repertoire profiling with unique molecular barcoding. Smoking habits were recorded for all twin pairs, with individuals classified as current, former or never smokers. The library was produced with 5' RACE. Each TCR library was prepared from around 3,400 ng of total RNA. For each sample, cDNA synthesis with SMARTScribe reverse transcriptase was split into eight separate reactions. During cDNA synthesis, template switching introduced unique molecular identifiers that contained a 6-nucleotide sample barcode. Two nested PCRs of roughly 16 and 10 cycles amplified the TCRalpha and TCRbeta cDNA, and bead purification followed each PCR. Before amplification, the cDNA was both treated with uracil DNA-glycosylase and purified with the QIAquick PCR purification kit. The second PCR was the step at which Illumina TruSeq-compatible adapters and sample-specific barcodes were added. Library quality and concentration were assessed using TapeStation and Qubit, and roughly 5.5 ng of each library was pooled. The pooled libraries were sequenced with 2 x 100 bp reads and custom sequencing primers on an Illumina HiSeq2500 single-index Rapid Run. The authors' analysis ran thus. MiGEC version 1.2.6 was used for UMI-based consensus assembly, which corrected PCR and sequencing errors. MiXCR version 2.1.1 was used to carry out V(D)J alignment, clonotype assembly and CDR3 extraction. To normalise gene usage, clonotype sharing and MAIT/NKT TCR abundance, the analysis used the top 1000, 10 000 and 20 000 clonotypes per sample. Diversity was computed as the inverse Simpson index with the vegan R package after downsampling to 27 000 UMIs. Statistical testing used paired Mann-Whitney U tests on the discordant twin pairs and applied Benjamini-Hochberg correction for multiple testing. TCRdb reprocessed the reads into one record per CDR3 protein sequence, lacking DNA. The V and J calls were determined by TCRdb, not by the authors. The table for this sample lists just over 300,000 distinct CDR3 sequences. 5.6% of the sample comes from the top ten.

Inclusive of the bounding cysteine and phenylalanine, the CDR3 is 14 residues long. No DNA accompanies this entry. This TCR came from a human donor with ulcerative colitis or Crohn's disease, or a healthy co-twin of an affected twin (not recorded which). Source material: blood. The sequence links TRBV21-1 to TRBJ2-7. TRBV21-1 corresponds to a pseudogene. The CDR3 region: CASSEHPSSYEQYF.